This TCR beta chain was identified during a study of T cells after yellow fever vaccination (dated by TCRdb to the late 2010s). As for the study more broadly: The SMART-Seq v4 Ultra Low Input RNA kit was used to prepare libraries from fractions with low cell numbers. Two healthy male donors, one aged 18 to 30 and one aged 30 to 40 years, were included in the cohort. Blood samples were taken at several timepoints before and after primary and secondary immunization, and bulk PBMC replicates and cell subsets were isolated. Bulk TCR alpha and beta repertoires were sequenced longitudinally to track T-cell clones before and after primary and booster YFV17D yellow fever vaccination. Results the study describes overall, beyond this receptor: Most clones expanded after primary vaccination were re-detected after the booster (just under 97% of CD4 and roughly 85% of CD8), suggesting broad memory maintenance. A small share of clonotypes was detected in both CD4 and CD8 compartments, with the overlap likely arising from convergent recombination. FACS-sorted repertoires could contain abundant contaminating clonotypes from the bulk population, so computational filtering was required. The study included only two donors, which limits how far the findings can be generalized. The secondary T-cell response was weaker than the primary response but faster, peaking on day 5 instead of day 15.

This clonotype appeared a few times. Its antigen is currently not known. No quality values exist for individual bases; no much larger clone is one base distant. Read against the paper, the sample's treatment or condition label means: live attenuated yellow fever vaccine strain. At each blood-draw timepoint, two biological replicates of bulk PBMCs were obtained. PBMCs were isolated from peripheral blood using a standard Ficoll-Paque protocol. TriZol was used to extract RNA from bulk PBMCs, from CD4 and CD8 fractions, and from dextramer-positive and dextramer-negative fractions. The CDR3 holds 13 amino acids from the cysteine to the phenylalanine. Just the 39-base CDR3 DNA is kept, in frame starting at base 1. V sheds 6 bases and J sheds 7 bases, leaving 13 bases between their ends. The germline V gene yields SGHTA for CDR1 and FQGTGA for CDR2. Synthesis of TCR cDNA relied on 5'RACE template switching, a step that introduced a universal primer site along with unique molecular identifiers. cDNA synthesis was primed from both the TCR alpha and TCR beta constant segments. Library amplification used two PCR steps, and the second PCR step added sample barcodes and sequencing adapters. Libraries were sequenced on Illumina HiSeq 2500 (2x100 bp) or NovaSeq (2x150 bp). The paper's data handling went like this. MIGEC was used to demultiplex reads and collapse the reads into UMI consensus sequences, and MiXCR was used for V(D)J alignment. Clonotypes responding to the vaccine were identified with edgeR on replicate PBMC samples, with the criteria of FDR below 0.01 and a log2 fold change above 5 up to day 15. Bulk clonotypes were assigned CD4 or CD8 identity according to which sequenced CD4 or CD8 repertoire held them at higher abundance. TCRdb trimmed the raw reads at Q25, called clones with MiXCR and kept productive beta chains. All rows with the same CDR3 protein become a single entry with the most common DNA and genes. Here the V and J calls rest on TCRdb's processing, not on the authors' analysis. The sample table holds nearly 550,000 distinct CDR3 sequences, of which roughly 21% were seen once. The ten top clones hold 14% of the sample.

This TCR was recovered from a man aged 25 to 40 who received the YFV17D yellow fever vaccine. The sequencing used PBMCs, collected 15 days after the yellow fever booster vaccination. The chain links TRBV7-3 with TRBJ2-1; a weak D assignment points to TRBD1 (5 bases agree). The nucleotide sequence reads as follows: TGTGCCAGCAGTACCAGGGTTCCAAATGAGCAGTTCTTC. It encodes CASSTRVPNEQFF.